The sequence of this TCR beta chain was determined in a study of T cell clusters in autoimmune cytopenias. The V gene's germline CDR1 is MNHEY and CDR2 SVGEGT. CDR3 length: 15 residues. Points from the study as a whole: TRB repertoire shifts in secondary cytopenia and chronic lymphocytic leukemia mostly reflected lymphoma, not autoimmunity. Healthy donors had approximately 3.3-fold more exclusive TRB clusters than active autoimmune hepatitis patients.

Points on this clonotype: Its antigen is not identified.

TRB rearrangements were amplified by touch-down multiplex PCR with mixed TRB-A/B primers. With the multiplex PCR reads reprocessed, TCRdb shows one record per CDR3 protein and no DNA. The table lists approximately 12,000 distinct CDR3 sequences. Roughly 38,000 genome equivalents of blood DNA were amplified for TRB. The same data also went into a second study, on T cell repertoires in aging, cancer and after chemotherapy.

The clonotype was recovered from a human donor in good health. The specimen was peripheral blood. The chain uses TRBV6-2 or TRBV6-3 and TRBJ2-2; with no DNA, the TCRdb D assignment of TRBD1 cannot be verified. CDR3 loop: CATNSGTGGFGELFF.